Included here is one T cell receptor beta chain sequence, with context. The source of roughly 2.1 micrograms of genomic DNA for TCR beta libraries was cryopreserved PBMCs. The sample belongs to a study of cytotoxic CD8 clonotypes in ibrutinib-treated CLL. Repertoires were generated with immunoSEQ multiplex PCR, while TCRdb's copy carries only in-frame clones and drops some. The sample lists 35,000 to 50,000 clones; less than 85% were seen once. The sequence was obtained from a human donor with chronic lymphocytic leukemia. Specimen: PBMCs, collected at disease progression, from a patient treated with ibrutinib.

Here the CDR3 DNA reads TGTGCCAGCAGGCCCGGGGGCCTCTATGGCTACACCTTC. Protein: CASRPGGLYGYTF. The chain is built from TRBV4-2 and TRBJ1-2; possibly TRBD1 for D (6 bases). The V end was cut by 6 bases, the J end by 4 bases, with 12 bases between. This CDR3 comprises 13 residues. Germline-derived CDR1 and CDR2 are LGHNA and YNFKEQ.